The entry below gives a single T cell receptor beta chain sequence along with its context. No cognate antigen has been identified for it. Base quality data are lacking; no much larger clone is found one base away. RNA was extracted using the RNeasy kit, and 0.5 to 1 microgram was reverse transcribed with random hexamers. The immunoSEQ multiplex PCR assay, covering 54 Vbeta and 13 Jbeta segments, was used to amplify TCR beta CDR3 regions. PCR amplification bias was corrected using a synthetic template baseline for primer optimization and computational correction. Processing in the source paper ran as follows. Only productive sequences were kept, with reads annotated to V, D and J genes according to IMGT and analyzed in immunoSEQ Analyzer. To calculate clonality, Shannon entropy was normalized by log2 of the number of productive unique sequences and then subtracted from one. For each patient and control, public and private clones were evaluated within the 100 most prevalent clones. Susac-specific clones were defined as absent from healthy and MS cohorts, about 1,100 published viral clones and other ImmuneACCESS disease sequences. Through fastp at Q25 and MiXCR, TCRdb rebuilt clones from the public reads, retaining in-frame beta chains. One record per CDR3 amino acid sequence lists the most common genes and DNA. The V and J calls follow TCRdb's processing rather than the paper's. This sample is represented by some 160,000 distinct CDR3 sequences; about 94% of them were singletons. The biggest ten clones account for 0.065% to 0.095% of the sample.

These data come from a study of CD8 T cells in Susac syndrome (dated by TCRdb to 2018 to 2020). Describing the broader study: Among the sequenced Susac syndrome patients, more than five had clinically active disease and 8 or 9 were in clinical remission. Repertoire sequencing was used to test whether CD8+ T cell activation and differentiation in Susac syndrome was antigen driven. At the time of blood withdrawal, Susac syndrome patients were either therapy-naive, taking corticosteroids (with some also receiving IVIg), or on IVIg alone.

CDR1 and CDR2, per the germline V gene, are LGHNA and YNFKEQ. Germline trimming amounts to 1 base on V and 3 bases on J, with 7 as the count of junction bases outside the gene matches. Counted from cysteine to phenylalanine, this CDR3 has 17 amino acids. Kept here is only the CDR3 DNA, which spans 51 bases and is read in frame from base 1. The paper's findings and limits, for the study overall: The number of individuals in the TCR sequencing and HLA analysis was acknowledged as relatively small. In patients with Susac syndrome, the CD4+ T cell repertoire showed no detectable clonal expansion.

Peripheral blood CD8+ and CD4+ T cells from healthy donors, Susac syndrome patients and multiple sclerosis patients were profiled using high-throughput TCR beta sequencing. Recently defined diagnostic criteria for definite or probable disease were met by the Susac syndrome patients. CD8+ TEMRA cells were enriched by FACS, while bulk CD8+ and CD4+ T cells were purified by magnetic negative isolation. Blood was drawn into EDTA tubes, processed within 24 hours, and PBMCs were isolated by density gradient centrifugation. PBMCs intended for TCR sequencing were cryopreserved in liquid nitrogen and thawed later in a water bath at 37 degrees C. The sorted or isolated CD4+, CD8+ and CD8+ TEMRA cells had a purity of 90% or higher.

This receptor was identified in a human donor with Susac syndrome. The V and J genes are TRBV4-2 and TRBJ2-7, with 12 bases matching TRBD2. Sequenced sample: CD4+ T cells from PBMCs. Here the CDR3 is given as CASSQVGTSGGIYEQYF. The DNA sequence is as follows: TGTGCCAGCAGCCAAGTTGGTACTAGCGGGGGGATCTACGAGCAGTACTTC.